Sequencing of this TCR beta chain was carried out in a study of human T cells and chemical hapten exposure. Germline V gene sequence: CDR1 PRHDT, CDR2 FYEKMQ (reference sequence). The CDR3 loop spans 16 amino acids. The germline V and J ends were trimmed by 5 bases and 8 bases, with 22 bases remaining between them. Each cDNA molecule in the library carried unique molecular identifiers. In the original processing: 96,000 or so TCRs per sample was the median, with a range of roughly 23,224 to 750,000. TCRdb analysed the RACE reads with MiXCR anew, one entry per CDR3 protein. For this entry, the V and J calls and clone size follow TCRdb and not the study's own pipeline. Among around 130,000 distinct CDR3 sequences listed, approximately 9.5% were seen once. This clonotype has a handful of counts. Its cognate antigen is unknown. Time point: healthy volunteer bleed at 2 weeks. Extraction yielded total RNA from whole blood (unfractionated).

General study results and limits: After DPC sensitization, TCRs above 1 in 1000 frequency showed no change.

The receptor's source is a male donor in good health. Some clones in this sample may be carry-over from other donors' samples. This sequence joins TRBV13 and TRBJ2-1; D possibly matches TRBD1 or TRBD2 (5 bases each). Sequencing used whole blood. The CDR3 loop reads CASSGSGDAGIHEQFF. CDR3 nucleotides: TGTGCCAGCAGCGGGTCCGGGGACGCAGGGATCCATGAGCAGTTCTTC.